This is a list of T cell receptor beta chains from one sample in a study of T-cell reconstitution after alpha-beta-depleted transplantation in children. Using its own MiXCR run on the PCR reads, TCRdb lists one record per CDR3 protein. This sample has about 410,000 distinct CDR3 sequences; over 20% occur once, and the top ten carry around 4%. The sequencing here drew on PBMCs from the stem cell graft donor, taken from the stem cell graft. These receptors were collected from a human donor who donated a stem cell graft to a child with acute myeloid leukemia. Each CDR3 is given with its conserved first and last residue. Each record gives: CDR3 DNA, CDR3 protein, V gene, D gene, clone size, J gene. D genes are given only for firm matches. The listing skips clone size in some rows; elsewhere it reads once, few, many or a size class.

CDR3 DNA: TGCGCCAGCAGCGCCAGGGATCCGGTGTATGGCTACACCTTC
CDR3 protein: CASSARDPVYGYTF
V gene: TRBV5-1
D gene: -
clone size: -
J gene: TRBJ1-2

CDR3 DNA: TGCGCCAGCAGCCAAGAACTAGCGGGACACACCGGGGAGCTGTTTTTT
CDR3 protein: CASSQELAGHTGELFF
V gene: TRBV4-3
D gene: TRBD2
clone size: -
J gene: TRBJ2-2

CDR3 DNA: TGTGCCAGCAGCCAATCCCTCGATCAGCGGGGGGAGCAGTACTTC
CDR3 protein: CASSQSLDQRGEQYF
V gene: TRBV4-2
D gene: TRBD2
clone size: few
J gene: TRBJ2-7

CDR3 DNA: TGTGCCAGCAGCTTAGAGGTCAGCCAAGAGACCCAGTACTTC
CDR3 protein: CASSLEVSQETQYF
V gene: TRBV7-9
D gene: -
clone size: few
J gene: TRBJ2-5

CDR3 DNA: TGCGCCAGCAGCGGTGGCGGGAGAAGCTACGAGCAGTACTTC
CDR3 protein: CASSGGGRSYEQYF
V gene: TRBV5-1
D gene: TRBD2
clone size: few
J gene: TRBJ2-7

CDR3 DNA: TGTGCCAGCAGCCCCTCCGGGACCGGGGGAATTAAAGAGACCCAGTACTTC
CDR3 protein: CASSPSGTGGIKETQYF
V gene: TRBV7-2
D gene: -
clone size: -
J gene: TRBJ2-5

CDR3 DNA: TGTGCCAGCAGTGACCGGACTAGCGAACACACGAATACGCAGTATTTT
CDR3 protein: CASSDRTSEHTNTQYF
V gene: TRBV25-1
D gene: TRBD2
clone size: -
J gene: TRBJ2-3

CDR3 DNA: TGTGCCATCAGTGAGGGTGGACAGGGGAATGAGCAGTTCTTC
CDR3 protein: CAISEGGQGNEQFF
V gene: TRBV10-3
D gene: TRBD1
clone size: many
J gene: TRBJ2-1

CDR3 DNA: TGCAGTGCTAGAGATCTCAGGAGCAATCAGCCCCAGCATTTT
CDR3 protein: CSARDLRSNQPQHF
V gene: TRBV20-1
D gene: -
clone size: -
J gene: TRBJ1-5

CDR3 DNA: TGCAGTGCCCTAGTAGAGGCCTCCAACACTGAAGCTTTCTTT
CDR3 protein: CSALVEASNTEAFF
V gene: TRBV20-1
D gene: -
clone size: -
J gene: TRBJ1-1

CDR3 DNA: TGTGCCAGCAGCTTGGGGAACGGCTACGAGCAGTACTTC
CDR3 protein: CASSLGNGYEQYF
V gene: TRBV11-2
D gene: -
clone size: -
J gene: TRBJ2-7